A selection of T cell receptor beta chains follows, all from one sample in a study of lymphopenia after photon versus proton radiotherapy. Data came from immunoSEQ multiplex PCR; TCRdb stores just in-frame clones and leaves some out. The repertoire consists of 40,000 to 45,000 clones, with about 80% occurring once and the leading ten covering 20% to 25%. Sequenced here: peripheral blood, sampled from a patient treated with proton-based radiotherapy. The receptors originated from a woman aged 70-85 years with pancreatic cancer. CDR3s include the opening cysteine and the closing phenylalanine or tryptophan. The D gene is left open where the match is weak. Part of the rows lack a size; the others show once, few, many or a class for expanded clones.

V gene	D gene	J gene	clone size	CDR3 DNA	CDR3 protein
TRBV4-3	TRBD2	TRBJ2-5	.	TGCGCCAGCAGCCAAGGGACTAGCGGGAGGGGAGAGACCCAGTACTTC	CASSQGTSGRGETQYF
TRBV29-1	.	TRBJ1-1	.	TGCAGCGTAGACACCCGGAACACTGAAGCTTTCTTT	CSVDTRNTEAFF
TRBV6-5	.	TRBJ2-1	.	TGTGCCAGCACCGCCGGGGGCGGAGGTGAGCAGTTCTTC	CASTAGGGGEQFF
TRBV27	TRBD2	TRBJ2-1	.	TGTGCCAGCAGTCCCTGGGGACTAGCGGGCTACAATGAGCAGTTCTTC	CASSPWGLAGYNEQFF
TRBV5-4	.	TRBJ1-3	.	TGTGCCAGCAGCGTAGACAGCGTTTACTCTGGAAACACCATATATTTT	CASSVDSVYSGNTIYF
TRBV19	TRBD2	TRBJ2-1	.	TGTGCCAGTAGTAGCGGGACTACCTACAATGAGCAGTTCTTC	CASSSGTTYNEQFF
TRBV27	TRBD2	TRBJ2-7	.	TGTGCCAGCAGTTTAATGGGCGGGAGCCGCGGAGGCGAGCAGTACTTC	CASSLMGGSRGGEQYF
TRBV7-3	TRBD1	TRBJ1-1	.	TGTGCCAGCAGCCTACCGGGACAGAACATGAACACTGAAGCTTTCTTT	CASSLPGQNMNTEAFF
TRBV2	TRBD1	TRBJ2-1	.	TGTGCCAGCAGTGTACGACAGGGGACGCAGAATGAGCAGTTCTTC	CASSVRQGTQNEQFF
TRBV2	TRBD1	TRBJ1-2	.	TGTGCCAGCAGTGGGACAGGGGGCGCTAACTATGGCTACACCTTC	CASSGTGGANYGYTF
TRBV30	TRBD2	TRBJ2-1	.	TGTGCCTGGAGTGCCGGACTAGCGGCTTACAATGAGCAGTTCTTC	CAWSAGLAAYNEQFF
TRBV27	.	TRBJ2-6	.	TGTGCCAGCAGTTATACCCCCCCCGCGGCAGGGAGTTCCAACGTCCTGACTTTC	CASSYTPPAAGSSNVLTF
TRBV27	.	TRBJ1-1	.	TGTGCCAGCATTTTCGAGAGAAGGGCTTTCTTT	CASIFERRAFF
TRBV7-8	TRBD2	TRBJ2-7	.	TGTGCCAGCAGCTTAGCACTCGCGAGCGGGGGAAGGTACGAGCAGTACTTC	CASSLALASGGRYEQYF
TRBV28	.	TRBJ1-3	.	TGTGCCAGCAGTTCTCCTTCTGGAAACACCATATATTTT	CASSSPSGNTIYF
TRBV11-2	.	TRBJ1-1	once	TGTGCCAGCAGCTTAGCCGGGCCTGAAGCTTTCTTT	CASSLAGPEAFF
TRBV28	TRBD1	TRBJ2-5	.	TGTGCCAGCGGCAGGGGGAGCCAAGAGACCCAGTACTTC	CASGRGSQETQYF
TRBV7-6	.	TRBJ2-1	.	TGTGCCAGCAGCTTTGGCATTAATGAGCAGTTCTTC	CASSFGINEQFF
TRBV7-3	TRBD1	TRBJ2-3	few	TGTGCCAGCAGCTCGGGACAGAGGGGATCGGTAGATACGCAGTATTTT	CASSSGQRGSVDTQYF
TRBV28	.	TRBJ2-2	few	TGTGCCACCCAGAGGGGGACGGAGCTGTTTTTT	CATQRGTELFF
TRBV19	.	TRBJ1-4	.	TGTGCCAGTAGTATGTCCGGGGCACCACGAAAGGAAAAACTGTTTTTT	CASSMSGAPRKEKLFF
TRBV28	.	TRBJ2-5	.	TGTGCCAGCAGCCCTGTAACAGGGACCCAAGAGACCCAGTACTTC	CASSPVTGTQETQYF
TRBV5-4	.	TRBJ2-2	.	TGTGCCAGCAGCTTAAAGCCCGGCGGGACCGGGGAGCTGTTTTTT	CASSLKPGGTGELFF
TRBV19	TRBD1	TRBJ1-3	.	TGTGCCAGTAATGACAGGGGAACTGGAAACACCATATATTTT	CASNDRGTGNTIYF
TRBV18	.	TRBJ1-2	.	TGTGCCAGCTCACCACAAACCCCGGGAGGGGGCTACACCTTC	CASSPQTPGGGYTF